Below are 5 T cell receptor beta chains sequenced from a single sample in a study of identical twins (dated by TCRdb to between 2015 and 2016). Library construction relied on 5' RACE. The reads were generated on an Illumina HiSeq 2000. Using fastp trimming at Q25 and MiXCR clonotype assembly, TCRdb reanalyzed the public sequencing data and kept in-frame beta chains. When rows share a CDR3 protein, they turn into one entry using the most common DNA and genes. Across this sample there are approximately 890,000 distinct CDR3 sequences, with 9% to 15% seen only once. Roughly 1.6% of the sample is in the top ten clones. These data also featured in a second study, about yellow fever vaccine responses in identical twins.

The sample was PBMCs. Receptor source: a woman aged 18-29 years in good health.

This clonotype was detected many times. The chain couples TRBV7-2 to TRBJ1-1; the D gene is possibly TRBD1 (5 bases). V shed 5 bases and J shed 2 bases, with 15 bases lying between them. CDR1 is SGHTA, CDR2 FQGNSA, per germline. The CDR3 runs to 15 residues. The CDR3: CASSRTGTINTEAFF. The CDR3 nucleotides read TGTGCCAGCAGCCGTACCGGGACCATAAACACTGAAGCTTTCTTT.

Only a few counts were recorded for this clonotype. The chain has TRBV11-2 and TRBJ2-1; D is tentatively TRBD1 or TRBD2 (6 bases each). The CDR3 totals 16 residues. V lost 4 bases and J 7 bases, leaving 20 bases between the germline ends. CDR1 is SGHAT and CDR2 is FQNNGV in the germline V gene. The CDR3 protein is CASSWGLGDTSNEQFF. In DNA, the CDR3 is TGTGCCAGCAGCTGGGGACTTGGGGACACGAGTAATGAGCAGTTCTTC.

This clonotype was detected a few times. The J gene is TRBJ2-3, the V gene TRBV9; 14 bases align to TRBD2. The length of the CDR3 is 17 residues. The germline V gene has CDR1 SGDLS and CDR2 YYNGEE. V trimming: 0 bases; J trimming: 4 bases; junction bases outside the gene matches: 4. The CDR3 region has the DNA TGTGCCAGCAGCGTAGGGGGACTAGCGGGAGCAGCAGATACGCAGTATTTT. Amino acids: CASSVGGLAGAADTQYF.

This sequence joins TRBV20-1 and TRBJ2-2, with 13 nucleotides matching TRBD2. The CDR3 totals 16 residues. The V and J ends lost 6 bases and 2 bases, in that order; junction bases with no gene match: 6. CDR1 DFQATT and CDR2 SNEGSKA come from the germline V gene (reference sequence). CDR3 amino acids: CSAPGLAGFNTGELFF. CDR3 sequence (DNA): TGCAGTGCCCCGGGACTAGCGGGATTTAACACCGGGGAGCTGTTTTTT.

This clonotype was recorded many times. The V gene is TRBV12-3 or TRBV12-4, the J gene TRBJ1-6; no reliable D call. V shed 5 bases and J shed 6 bases, with 8 bases lying between them. The CDR3 spans 13 residues. The CDR3 reads CASSPGTNSPLHF. The CDR3 bases are TGTGCCAGCAGTCCCGGAACTAATTCACCCCTCCACTTT.